These 12 T cell receptor beta chains came from one sample sequenced in a study of T cells in localized non-small cell lung cancer. Sequencing was performed with immunoSEQ multiplex PCR; in TCRdb, only in-frame clones are kept and a portion is missing. The sample carries about 3,100 clones, about 25% recorded once. The material sequenced was normal lung tissue next to the tumor, taken before any cancer treatment. These receptors were obtained from a male donor aged 60 or older with stage II lung adenocarcinoma.

This sequence joins TRBV9 and TRBJ2-7, with D hard to call. From germline, CDR1 is SGDLS and CDR2 YYNGEE. V was shortened by 5 bases and J by 4 bases, with 13 bases between the two germline ends. The CDR3 runs 13 residues. The CDR3 DNA reads as TGTGCCAGCAGTGAAGGTTTCCCTTACGAGCAGTACTTC. Amino acids: CASSEGFPYEQYF.

This clone came up a few times. The rearrangement uses TRBV4-1 and TRBJ1-6; 10 bases fit TRBD1. Germline values: CDR1 MGHRA, CDR2 YSYEKL. This CDR3 spans 17 amino acids. V shed 0 bases, J shed 7 bases, and the junction held 6 bases outside the gene matches. CDR3 residues: CASSQDRPGQGNSPLHF. The CDR3 DNA is TGCGCCAGCAGCCAAGATCGTCCGGGACAGGGGAATTCACCCCTCCACTTT.

The table lists this clone with a few counts. V is TRBV29-1 and J is TRBJ1-3; weak D call: TRBD1 (5 bases). Trimming shortened V by 4 bases and J by 0 bases, and 10 bases separated the two germline ends. The CDR3 spans 14 residues. Germline CDR1 reads SQVTM; CDR2 reads ANQGSEA. CDR3 amino acids: CSVVTASSGNTIYF. The CDR3, as DNA: TGCAGCGTTGTGACAGCGAGCTCTGGAAACACCATATATTTT.

This clone has only a few counts. The chain carries TRBV11-3 and TRBJ2-7; 10 bases agree with TRBD1. The V gene end was trimmed by 5 bases and the J gene end by 4 bases; junction bases not matched to a gene: 5. The length of the CDR3 is 14 residues. Germline CDR1 is SGHNT and CDR2 is YENEEA. The CDR3 DNA sequence: TGTGCCAGCAGCACCGGGACAGGGGCGTACGAGCAGTACTTC. Translated: CASSTGTGAYEQYF.

By share, this clone ranks as medium-sized. The chain carries TRBV6-8 and TRBJ2-7; tentative D call: TRBD1 (6 bases). Germline V gives CDR1 MNHGY, CDR2 SAAAGT. The V end lost 5 bases, the J end lost 5 bases, and 19 bases lay between the germline ends. The CDR3 consists of 15 residues. The CDR3 sequence is CASSGRQDGRHEQYF. CDR3 sequence (DNA): TGTGCCAGCAGTGGACGACAGGATGGTCGTCACGAGCAGTACTTC.

The chain recombines TRBV19 with TRBJ2-7, with TRBD2 matching 9 bases. The germline CDR1 and CDR2 sequences are LNHDA and SQIVND (reference sequence). The CDR3 has 14 residues. V was pared by 5 bases and J by 3 bases, with 5 bases of the junction left unmatched. The CDR3 region is CASSLAGIHYEQYF. Written as DNA, the CDR3 is TGTGCCAGTAGTCTAGCGGGGATTCACTACGAGCAGTACTTC.

This clone was found a few times. The chain couples TRBV6-8 to TRBJ2-5; D gene ambiguous. The germline gives CDR1 MNHGY, CDR2 SAAAGT. There are 14 residues in the CDR3. The V and J ends lost 8 bases and 7 bases respectively, with 20 bases between them. This CDR3 is CASGPVSSSGTQYF. In DNA, the CDR3 is TGTGCCAGCGGACCCGTCTCCTCCTCCGGGACCCAGTACTTC.

This clone was counted a single time. This chain joins TRBV18 and TRBJ2-3; D not resolved. This CDR3 region has 17 residues. Germline V gene lookup returns CDR1 KGHSH and CDR2 LQKENI. The V end was cut by 3 bases, the J end by 4 bases, with 20 bases between. CDR3 DNA sequence: TGTGCCAGCTCACCTCTACAGACCCATAATAGGCCAGATACGCAGTATTTT. Its protein product is CASSPLQTHNRPDTQYF.

This clone has a handful of counts. This sequence joins TRBV28 and TRBJ1-1; D is unresolved. The CDR3 totals 16 residues. The germline CDR1 and CDR2 sequences are MDHEN and SYDVKM. V lost 5 bases and J 0 bases, leaving 16 bases between the germline ends. This CDR3 is CASSVPGSHLNTEAFF. CDR3 DNA sequence: TGTGCCAGCAGTGTTCCGGGATCTCACTTGAACACTGAAGCTTTCTTT.

This clone ranks as large. The chain uses TRBV18 and TRBJ2-3, with TRBD2 identical over 10 bases. The CDR3 loop spans 14 amino acids. CDR1 and CDR2 (germline): KGHSH, LQKENI. Trimming cost V 6 bases and J 5 bases; bases outside gene matches: 5. In DNA, the CDR3 is TGTGCCAGCTCCCTAGCGGGAGAGGTAGATACGCAGTATTTT. This codes for CASSLAGEVDTQYF.

The chain couples TRBV11-3 to TRBJ2-7; D is perhaps TRBD1 (6 bases). Germline V gene data show CDR1 as SGHNT and CDR2 as YENEEA. The length of the CDR3 is 14 residues. Trimming shortened V by 5 bases and J by 6 bases, and 17 bases separated the two germline ends. Here the CDR3 DNA reads TGTGCCAGCAGCCGGACAGAGAAAGGCGGCGAGCAGTACTTC. As protein: CASSRTEKGGEQYF.

This clone was observed a few times. This sequence joins TRBV6-8 and TRBJ1-1; unclear D gene. With 2 bases removed from V and 10 bases from J, the gap between germline ends came to 11 bases. Per germline, CDR1 MNHGY and CDR2 SAAAGT. CDR3 length: 12 amino acids. The CDR3 nucleotides are TGTGCCAGCAGTTACGGGTCAGGAGTAGCTTTCTTT. This gives the protein CASSYGSGVAFF.